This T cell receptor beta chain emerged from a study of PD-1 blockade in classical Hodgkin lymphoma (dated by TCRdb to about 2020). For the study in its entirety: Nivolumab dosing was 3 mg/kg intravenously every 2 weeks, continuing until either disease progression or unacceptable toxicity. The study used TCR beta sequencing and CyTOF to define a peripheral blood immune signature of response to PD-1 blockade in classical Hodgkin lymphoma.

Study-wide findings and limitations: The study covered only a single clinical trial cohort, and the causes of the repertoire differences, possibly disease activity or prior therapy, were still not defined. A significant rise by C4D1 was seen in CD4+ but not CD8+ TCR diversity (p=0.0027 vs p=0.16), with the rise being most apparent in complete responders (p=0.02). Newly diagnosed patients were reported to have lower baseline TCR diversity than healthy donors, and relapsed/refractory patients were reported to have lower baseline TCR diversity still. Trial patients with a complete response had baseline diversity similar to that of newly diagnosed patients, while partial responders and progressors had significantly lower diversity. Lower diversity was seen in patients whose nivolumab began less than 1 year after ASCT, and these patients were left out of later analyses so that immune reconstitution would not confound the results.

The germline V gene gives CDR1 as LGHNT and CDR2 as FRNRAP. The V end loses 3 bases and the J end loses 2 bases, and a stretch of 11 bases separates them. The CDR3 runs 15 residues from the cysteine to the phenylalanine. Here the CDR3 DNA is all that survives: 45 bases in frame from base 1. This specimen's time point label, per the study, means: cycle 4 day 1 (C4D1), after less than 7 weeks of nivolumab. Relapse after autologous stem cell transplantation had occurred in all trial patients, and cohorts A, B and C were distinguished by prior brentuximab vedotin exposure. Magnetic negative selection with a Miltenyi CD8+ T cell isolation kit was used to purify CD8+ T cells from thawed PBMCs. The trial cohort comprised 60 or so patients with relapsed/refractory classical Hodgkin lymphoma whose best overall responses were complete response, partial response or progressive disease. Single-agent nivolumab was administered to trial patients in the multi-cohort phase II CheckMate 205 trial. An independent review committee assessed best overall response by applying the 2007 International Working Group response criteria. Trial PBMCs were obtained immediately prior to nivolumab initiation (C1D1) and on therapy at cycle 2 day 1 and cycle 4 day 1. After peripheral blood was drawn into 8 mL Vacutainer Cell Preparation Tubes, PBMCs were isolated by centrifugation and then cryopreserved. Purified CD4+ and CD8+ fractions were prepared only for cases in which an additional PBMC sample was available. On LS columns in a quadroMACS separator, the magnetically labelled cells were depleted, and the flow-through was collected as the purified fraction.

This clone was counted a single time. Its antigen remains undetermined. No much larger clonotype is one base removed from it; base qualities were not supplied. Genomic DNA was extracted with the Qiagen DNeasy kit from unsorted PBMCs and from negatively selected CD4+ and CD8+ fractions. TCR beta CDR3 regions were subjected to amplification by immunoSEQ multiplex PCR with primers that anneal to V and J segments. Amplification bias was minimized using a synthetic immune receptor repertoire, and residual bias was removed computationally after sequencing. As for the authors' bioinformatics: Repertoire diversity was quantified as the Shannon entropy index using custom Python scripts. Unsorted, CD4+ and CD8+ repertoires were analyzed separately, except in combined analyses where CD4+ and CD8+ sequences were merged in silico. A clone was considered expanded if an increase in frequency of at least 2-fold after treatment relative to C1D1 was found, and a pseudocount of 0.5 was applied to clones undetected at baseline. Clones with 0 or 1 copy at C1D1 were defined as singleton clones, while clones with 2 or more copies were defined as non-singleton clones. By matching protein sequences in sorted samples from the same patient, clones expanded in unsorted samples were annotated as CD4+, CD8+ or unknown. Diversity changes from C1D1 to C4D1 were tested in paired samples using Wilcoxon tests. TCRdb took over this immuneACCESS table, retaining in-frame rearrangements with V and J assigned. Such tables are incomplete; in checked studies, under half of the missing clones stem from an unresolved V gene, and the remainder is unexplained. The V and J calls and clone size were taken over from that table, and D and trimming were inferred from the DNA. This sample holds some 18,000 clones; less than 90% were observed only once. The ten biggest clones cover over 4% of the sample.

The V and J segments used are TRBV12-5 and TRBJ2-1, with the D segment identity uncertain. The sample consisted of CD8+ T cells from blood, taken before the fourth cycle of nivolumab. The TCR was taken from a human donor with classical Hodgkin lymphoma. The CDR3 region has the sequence CASGLRALAYNEQFF. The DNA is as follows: TGTGCTAGTGGTTTAAGGGCTTTGGCCTACAATGAGCAGTTCTTC. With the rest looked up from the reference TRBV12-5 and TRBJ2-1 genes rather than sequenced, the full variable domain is DARVTQTPRHKVTEMGQEVTMRCQPILGHNTVFWYRQTMMQGLELLAYFRNRAPLDDSGMPKDRFSAEMPDATLATLKIQPSEPRDSAVYFCASGLRALAYNEQFFGPGTRLTVL.